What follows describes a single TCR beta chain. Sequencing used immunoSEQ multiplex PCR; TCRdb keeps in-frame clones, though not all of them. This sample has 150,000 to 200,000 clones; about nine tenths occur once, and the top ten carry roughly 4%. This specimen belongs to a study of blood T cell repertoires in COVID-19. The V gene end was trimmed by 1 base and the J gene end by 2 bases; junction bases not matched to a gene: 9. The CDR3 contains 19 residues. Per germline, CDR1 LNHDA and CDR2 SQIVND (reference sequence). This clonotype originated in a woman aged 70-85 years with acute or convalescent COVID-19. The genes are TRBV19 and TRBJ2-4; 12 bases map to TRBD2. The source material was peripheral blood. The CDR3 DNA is TGTGCCAGTAGTATAGTCGCCCTAGCGGGAGGGATTACCAAAAACATTCAGTACTTC. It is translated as CASSIVALAGGITKNIQYF.